This T cell receptor (beta chain) was captured in a study of T cells in Graves' hyperthyroidism and ophthalmopathy. Study-wide results and limits: Most thyroid clonotypes with frequency above 0.001 were detected in blood. Ophthalmopathy was distinguished from stable hyperthyroidism by 13 V-J signatures.

Amplification of TCR beta CDR3 regions used RNA as the template. In the first-round RT-PCR of the TCR CDR3, the HTBI primer set was used. TCRdb re-derived calls from the multiplex PCR reads in MiXCR, one entry per CDR3 protein. The sample comprises 350,000 or so distinct CDR3 sequences, approximately 18% of which are singletons, and more than 30% rests with the top ten. Germline V CDR1 and CDR2: LNHDA, SQIVND (reference sequence). CDR3 length: 16 amino acids. Trimming took 5 bases from V and 9 from J; bases not matched to a gene: 10. There are a few counts of this clonotype. Antigen specificity is unknown. Approximately 9.3 ml of fresh peripheral blood supplied the PBMCs.

The sequencing input was blood. The rearrangement uses TRBV19 and TRBJ2-1; TRBD2 matches at 13 bases. This TCR was sampled from a woman between 25 and 40 years old with Graves' hyperthyroidism that later progressed to Graves' ophthalmopathy. CDR3 loop: CASSSSLLAGGLEQFF. As DNA, the CDR3 is TGTGCCAGTAGTTCCTCTTTACTAGCGGGAGGGCTTGAGCAGTTCTTC.